The entry below gives a single T cell receptor beta chain sequence along with its context. No antigen is known for it. The data were produced by immunoSEQ multiplex PCR, yet TCRdb's version contains in-frame clones alone and is incomplete. The repertoire has some 35,000 clones, 55% to 75% of them found once; the top ten carry 15% to 20%. The entry originates in a study of vaccination effects on CD4 cells after COVID-19. Across the study: Vaccination followed sampling of two convalescent patients by 16 days and one week respectively. Study-wide results and limits: Both infection-induced and vaccine-induced clones contracted markedly at late post-vaccination timepoints.

Pools of viral peptides were used by the ViraFEST assay to expand antigen-specific CD4+ T cells ahead of sequencing. CD4+ T cell isolation took place after about nine days of culture. This individual contracted SARS-CoV-2 between March and December 2020, as verified by PCR. Culturing of 2 million to 2.5 million PBMC per well took place with roughly 10 IU/ml IL-2 and about 9.3 ug/ml peptides. Germline loops: CDR1 LNHDA, CDR2 SQIVND (reference sequence). Trimming took 3 bases from V and 3 from J, leaving 17 bases between them. The CDR3 totals 16 residues. This clonotype was obtained from a human donor who had a prior SARS-CoV-2 infection. The chain is built from TRBV19 and TRBJ1-1, with D unclear. The material was CD4+ T cells from PBMCs cultured with HCoV-NL63 spike peptides, obtained before COVID-19 vaccination. Here the CDR3 DNA reads TGTGCCAGTAGTATTAACTACAGCTTTATGTACACTGAAGCTTTCTTT. Its protein product is CASSINYSFMYTEAFF. The full variable domain, rest sourced from reference TRBV19 and TRBJ1-1, is DGGITQSPKYLFRKEGQNVTLSCEQNLNHDAMYWYRQDPGQGLRLIYYSQIVNDFQKGDIAEGYSVSREKKESFPLTVTSAQKNPTAFYLCASSINYSFMYTEAFFGQGTRLTVV.